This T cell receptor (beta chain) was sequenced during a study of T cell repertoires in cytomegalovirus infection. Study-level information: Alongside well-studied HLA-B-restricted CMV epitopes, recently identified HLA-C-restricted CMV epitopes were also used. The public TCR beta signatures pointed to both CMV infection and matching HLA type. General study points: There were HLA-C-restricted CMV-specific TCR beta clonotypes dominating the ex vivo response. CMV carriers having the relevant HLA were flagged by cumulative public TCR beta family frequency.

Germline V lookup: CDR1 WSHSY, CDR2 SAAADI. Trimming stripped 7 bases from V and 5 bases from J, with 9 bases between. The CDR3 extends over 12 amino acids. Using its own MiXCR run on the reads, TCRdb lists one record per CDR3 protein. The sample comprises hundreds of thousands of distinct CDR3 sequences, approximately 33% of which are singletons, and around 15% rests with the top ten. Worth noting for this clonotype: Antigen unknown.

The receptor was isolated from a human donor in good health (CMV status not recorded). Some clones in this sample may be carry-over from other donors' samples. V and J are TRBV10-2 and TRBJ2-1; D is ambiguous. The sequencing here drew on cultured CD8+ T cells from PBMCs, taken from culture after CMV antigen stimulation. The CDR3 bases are TGCGCCAGCAACGACATGGACAATGAGCAGTTCTTC. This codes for CASNDMDNEQFF.